The 6 T cell receptor beta chains in this list originate from one sample, sequenced in a study of tumor and adjacent non-tumor tissue in lung cancer. TCRbeta libraries were built with three rounds of nested PCR, modified from ARM-PCR. A single record per CDR3 protein comes from TCRdb applying MiXCR to the multiplex PCR reads. The sample includes 69,000 or so distinct CDR3 sequences, around 73% of them seen just once. RNA was extracted from bulk tissue without any cell sorting. Sequenced input: lung tumor tissue. Source of these receptors: a man aged 60 to 75 with non-small cell lung cancer.

About this clonotype itself: The junction shows a germline mismatch at one end, possibly a read error. The chain is built from TRBV12-3 or TRBV12-4 and TRBJ2-1, with 10 bases matching TRBD2. The CDR3 has 18 amino acids. The CDR3 loop reads CANSIRTSGRSYGNEQFF. The CDR3 DNA reads as TGTGCCAACAGTATCAGGACTAGCGGTAGGAGTTACGGCAATGAGCAGTTCTTC.

Turning to this clonotype: Mismatch with germline at one junction end may stem from a read error. This sequence joins TRBV29-1 and TRBJ2-3, with D hard to call. The germline V gene encodes CDR1 SQVTM and CDR2 ANQGSEA. The CDR3 has 13 residues. The CDR3 nucleotides are TGCAGTGTTGGAGCCCGTTATGGGGATACGCAGTATTTT. Translating gives CSVGARYGDTQYF.

As regards this clonotype: This is likely a read error, given that the CDR3 carries no conserved phenylalanine or tryptophan at its end. The genes are TRBV6-5 and TRBJ1-2; possible D gene TRBD1, 6 bases. This CDR3 spans 14 amino acids. Germline CDR1 reads MNHEY; CDR2 reads SVGAGI. V was clipped by 8 bases and J by 0 bases, with 13 bases between them. CDR3 sequence reads: CASRPDRSNYGYTV. The DNA of the CDR3 is TGTGCCAGCCGGCCCGACAGGTCTAACTATGGCTACACCGTC.

Note on this clonotype: One end of the junction does not line up with germline, which may come from a read error. The rearrangement links TRBV6-6 to TRBJ1-1; D gene ambiguous. The CDR3 spans 15 residues. Germline assignment: CDR1 MNHNY and CDR2 SVGAGI (reference sequence). In DNA form, the CDR3 reads TGTGCCGGCAGGTTGGAGAAGCTCATGAACACTGAAGCTTTCTTT. It specifies CAGRLEKLMNTEAFF.

As to this clonotype: One end of the junction is discordant with germline, which a read error may explain. The chain combines TRBV6-6 with TRBJ1-5; the D is unclear. This CDR3 is built from 13 residues. CDR1 and CDR2 from the germline V gene are MNHNY and SVGAGI (reference sequence). The CDR3 nucleotides are TGTGCCAGCAGGTCAGAATTAAATCAACCCCAGCATTTT. Protein sequence: CASRSELNQPQHF.

This clonotype was picked up many times. This rearrangement joins TRBV6-5 to TRBJ2-3, with D tentatively TRBD2 (6 bases). CDR3 size: 16 residues. Germline V gene data show CDR1 as MNHEY and CDR2 as SVGAGI. Trimming removed 5 bases from V and 2 bases from J, with 17 bases in between. This CDR3 is CASSDLGGAPTDTQYF. The DNA for the CDR3 is TGTGCCAGCAGTGACTTGGGGGGAGCCCCCACAGATACGCAGTATTTT.